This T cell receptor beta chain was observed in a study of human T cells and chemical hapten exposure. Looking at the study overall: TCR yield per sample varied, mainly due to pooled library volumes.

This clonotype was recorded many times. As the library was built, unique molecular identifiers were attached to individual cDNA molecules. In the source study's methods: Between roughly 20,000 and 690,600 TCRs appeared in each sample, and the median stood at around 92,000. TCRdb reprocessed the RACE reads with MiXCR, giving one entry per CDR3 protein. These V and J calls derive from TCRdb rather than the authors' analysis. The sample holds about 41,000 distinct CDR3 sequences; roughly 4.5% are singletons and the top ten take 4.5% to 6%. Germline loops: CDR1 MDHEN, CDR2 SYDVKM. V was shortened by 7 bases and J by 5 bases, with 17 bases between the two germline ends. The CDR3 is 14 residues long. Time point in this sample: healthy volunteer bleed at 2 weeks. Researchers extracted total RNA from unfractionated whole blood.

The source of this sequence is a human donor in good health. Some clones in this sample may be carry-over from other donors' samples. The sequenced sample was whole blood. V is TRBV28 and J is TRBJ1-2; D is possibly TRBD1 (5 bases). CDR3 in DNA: TGTGCCAGCAAAATCGGGACGGCGTTTTATGGCTACACCTTC. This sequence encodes CASKIGTAFYGYTF.